This TCR beta chain originates from a study of T cells after posttransplantation cyclophosphamide. For this clone: One end of the junction is discordant with germline, which a read error may explain.

Germline CDR1 is SGDLS and CDR2 is YYNGEE. CDR3 length: 12 amino acids. TCRdb keeps only in-frame clones here, not all; method: immunoSEQ multiplex PCR. The sample lists around 23,000 clones, 73% occurring once. This sequence originates from an older woman in good health, CMV-negative, and a related stem cell transplant donor. The chain is built from TRBV9 and TRBJ2-1, with D unresolved. Sequenced sample: memory CD4+ T cells sorted from PBMCs. CDR3 in amino acids: CASSASYNEQFF. Here the CDR3 DNA reads TGTGCCAGCAGCGCCTCCTATAATGAGCAGTTCTTC.